This T cell receptor beta chain stems from a study of blood T cell repertoires in COVID-19. Study as a whole: COVID-19 samples collected from the United States, Italy and Spain covered acute and convalescent phases. T cells, B-cell-depleted T cells, or PBMCs supplied cDNA or gDNA.

Germline-derived CDR1 and CDR2 are MGHRA and YSYEKL. Trimming took 3 bases from V and 1 from J, leaving 13 bases between them. This CDR3 comprises 15 residues. Cohort 3 recovered donors had two negative PCRs, clearance, or symptom resolution. Repertoires were generated with immunoSEQ multiplex PCR, while TCRdb's copy carries only in-frame clones and drops some. The sample lists more than 200,000 clones, around 90% seen once, with about 1.5% in the top ten. This sequence joins TRBV4-1 and TRBJ2-7; D call uncertain. This receptor was taken from a woman between 50 and 59 years old who had recovered from COVID-19. The sample was PBMCs or T cells enriched from blood (not recorded which). The CDR3 loop is CASSQVRSVSYEQYF. The CDR3 DNA sequence: TGCGCCAGCAGCCAGGTGAGGTCCGTATCCTACGAGCAGTACTTC.